This T cell receptor beta chain emerged from a study of naive and memory T cell subsets. This clonotype has ten or more counts. Antigen unknown. A UMI-containing oligonucleotide was joined by 3' ligation to the TCR cDNA template. RNA was extracted from approximately 2.4 ml of whole blood of healthy adults. Notes on the study in general: TCR transcript changes with activation or differentiation may affect this RNA method.

The SP2 primer and nested alpha and beta constant region primers amplified ligated cDNA in four rounds. Via MiXCR, TCRdb re-called the 5' RACE reads, giving one row per CDR3 protein. Counted here are 45,000 to 55,000 distinct CDR3 sequences, over 3.5% occurring once; the ten biggest clones make up around 0.84%. The TCR was taken from a female donor in good health.

In DNA, the CDR3 is TGCAGTGCTAGTGGGGCCCAGGGTGGCTACACCTTC. Protein product: CSASGAQGGYTF. This sequence joins TRBV20-1 and TRBJ1-2, with D possibly TRBD1 on 5 matching bases. Trimming left V 3 bases short and J 7 bases short, with 12 bases between. The germline CDR1 and CDR2 sequences are DFQATT and SNEGSKA (reference sequence). The CDR3 loop spans 12 amino acids.